One and the same sample provided the 20 T cell receptor beta chains below, sequenced in a study of PD-L1 blockade in urothelial cancer. The time point denotes: pretreatment peripheral blood. Sequencing was performed with immunoSEQ multiplex PCR; in TCRdb, only in-frame clones are kept and a portion is missing. Of roughly 63,000 clones listed, about 76% were seen once; the top ten hold 2.5% to 3.5%. The sample was PBMCs, taken around atezolizumab (anti-PD-L1) treatment. The source of these receptors is a man between 65 and 85 years old with urothelial cancer.

This chain joins TRBV19 and TRBJ2-5; TRBD2 agrees at 10 bases. Germline-derived CDR1 and CDR2 are LNHDA and SQIVND (reference sequence). The CDR3 is 15 residues long. Trimming removed 1 base from V and 5 bases from J; junction bases left unmatched: 4. CDR3 nucleotide sequence: TGTGCCAGTAGTATAGCTCTAGCGGGAGTGGAGACCCAGTACTTC. Translated, it gives CASSIALAGVETQYF.

The J gene is TRBJ1-2, the V gene TRBV29-1; 9 positions agree with TRBD1. Germline loops: CDR1 SQVTM, CDR2 ANQGSEA. CDR3 length equals 17 residues. The V segment lost 4 bases and the J segment 4 bases; nucleotides outside the gene matches: 16. CDR3 sequence reads: CSVATTGGTGILYGYTF. The CDR3 DNA sequence: TGCAGCGTTGCGACCACAGGGGGGACAGGGATTCTCTATGGCTACACCTTC.

In this sample, this clone turned up once. V usage is TRBV27 and J usage is TRBJ2-3; 7 bases are a match to TRBD2. The CDR3 has 14 amino acids. The V segment lost 3 bases and the J segment 4 bases; nucleotides outside the gene matches: 4. The V gene's germline CDR1 is MNHEY and CDR2 SMNVEV (reference sequence). The CDR3 region has the DNA TGTGCCAGCAGTTTGGGGACTATTCCAGATACGCAGTATTTT. Its translation: CASSLGTIPDTQYF.

The chain uses TRBV30 and TRBJ2-7; TRBD1 matches 9 bases. There are 14 residues in the CDR3. V trimming: 4 bases; J trimming: 2 bases; junction bases outside the gene matches: 6. From germline, CDR1 is GTSNPN and CDR2 SVGIG (reference sequence). The CDR3 DNA follows: TGTGCCTGGACCAAGAACAGGGGGCCCTACGAGCAGTACTTC. It translates to CAWTKNRGPYEQYF.

This chain joins TRBV5-1 and TRBJ1-1, with a weak D call TRBD1 (5 bases). Trimming stripped 5 bases from V and 7 bases from J, with 12 bases between. CDR3 length: 12 amino acids. Germline assignment: CDR1 SGHRS and CDR2 YFSETQ. CDR3 sequence: CASRLGTSEAFF. In nucleotides, the CDR3 is TGCGCCAGCAGACTCGGGACTAGTGAAGCTTTCTTT.

This clone rates as medium-sized. This chain joins TRBV6-5 and TRBJ2-2, with 9 positions matching TRBD2. V lost 5 bases and J lost 4; bases outside the gene matches: 5. The V gene's germline CDR1 is MNHEY and CDR2 SVGAGI. The CDR3 spans 15 residues. The chain's CDR3 is CASSPGLAGTGELFF. The CDR3, as DNA: TGTGCCAGCAGTCCGGGACTAGCCGGCACCGGGGAGCTGTTTTTT.

V gene TRBV5-6 combines with J gene TRBJ2-7, with 8 bases matching TRBD2. Germline CDR1 is SGHDT and CDR2 is YYEEEE. Losses at the gene ends were 10 bases for V and 6 bases for J; bases not matched to a gene: 12. The CDR3 sequence is 13 residues long. DNA of the CDR3: TGTGCCTCAATCGGGGGGGGGTCGGGCGAGCAGTACTTC. Residues: CASIGGGSGEQYF.

This chain links TRBV28 with TRBJ2-7, with 9 bases matching TRBD1. Germline V gene sequence: CDR1 MDHEN, CDR2 SYDVKM. CDR3 length equals 15 residues. V lost 6 bases and J lost 2; bases outside the gene matches: 8. The CDR3 DNA reads TGTGCCAGCAGGGAGGGAACAGGGGGCACCTACGAGCAGTACTTC. As protein: CASREGTGGTYEQYF.

The chain joins TRBV4-1 to TRBJ1-4, with a tentative D call TRBD1 (6 bases). CDR1 MGHRA and CDR2 YSYEKL come from the germline V gene. The CDR3 runs to 16 residues. V was clipped by 0 bases and J by 7 bases, with 15 bases between them. CDR3 in amino acids: CASSQEVGARGEKLFF. The CDR3 DNA reads as TGCGCCAGCAGCCAAGAGGTGGGGGCCCGGGGTGAAAAACTGTTTTTT.

The CDR3 region has the DNA TGCGCCAGCAGCTTGGACCAGAACAATGAGCAGTTCTTC. Translating gives CASSLDQNNEQFF. This sequence joins TRBV5-1 and TRBJ2-1, with D uncertain. V dropped 0 bases and J dropped 5 bases, with 6 bases sitting between them. The CDR3 spans 13 residues. Germline CDR1 reads SGHRS; CDR2 reads YFSETQ.

The chain joins TRBV13 to TRBJ2-7, with D perhaps TRBD2 (5 bases). Germline CDR1 PRHDT, CDR2 FYEKMQ (reference sequence). Trimming left V 5 bases short and J 1 base short, with 24 bases between. The CDR3 length is 18 residues. For the CDR3, the DNA is TGTGCCAGCAGCCCCCATCCCGACCCCGCGGGCTTGTCCTACGAGCAGTACTTC. Translated: CASSPHPDPAGLSYEQYF.

This chain joins TRBV25-1 and TRBJ1-4; 7 nucleotides match TRBD1. Per germline, CDR1 MGHDK and CDR2 SYGVNS. This CDR3 contains 15 residues. The V gene end was trimmed by 6 bases and the J gene end by 0 bases; junction bases not matched to a gene: 4. The CDR3: CASRGQPATNEKLFF. The CDR3 coding sequence is TGTGCCAGCAGGGGACAGCCTGCAACTAATGAAAAACTGTTTTTT.

The chain couples TRBV7-2 to TRBJ1-2; 9 bases map to TRBD1. The J segment lost 10 bases and the V segment lost 0 bases, leaving 6 bases of the junction unmatched. This CDR3 is 14 amino acids long. Germline CDR1 and CDR2: SGHTA and FQGNSA. CDR3 nucleotide sequence: TGTGCCAGCAGCTTAGCGGGACAGGGTTCCCCCTACACCTTC. It is translated as CASSLAGQGSPYTF. Together with reference TRBV7-2 and TRBJ1-2, the CDR3 gives the full variable domain: GAGVSQSPSNKVTEKGKDVELRCDPISGHTALYWYRQSLGQGLEFLIYFQGNSAPDKSGLPSDRFSAERTGGSVSTLTIQRTQQEDSAVYLCASSLAGQGSPYTFGSGTRLTVV.

The chain links TRBV29-1 to TRBJ1-4; 12 bases fit TRBD1. From germline, CDR1 is SQVTM and CDR2 ANQGSEA. This CDR3 is 13 amino acids long. The V and J ends lost 6 bases and 10 bases, in that order; junction bases with no gene match: 6. In nucleotides, the CDR3 is TGCAGCGTAATGGGACAGGGGGCCGGAAAACTGTTTTTT. Amino acids: CSVMGQGAGKLFF.

The chain is built from TRBV18 and TRBJ1-4, with a tentative D call TRBD1 (5 bases). CDR3 size: 13 residues. V was shortened by 2 bases and J by 8 bases, with 9 bases between the two germline ends. Germline-derived CDR1 and CDR2 are KGHSH and LQKENI. Here the CDR3 reads CASSPGAGEKLFF. CDR3 nucleotide sequence: TGTGCCAGCTCACCAGGGGCGGGAGAAAAACTGTTTTTT.

V is TRBV5-4 and J is TRBJ1-1; 10 bases match TRBD1. The CDR3 contains 15 residues. Germline assignment: CDR1 SGHNT and CDR2 YYREEE (reference sequence). V dropped 4 bases and J dropped 5; count of bases not matched to a gene: 8. The CDR3 spells CASSQPDRGRTEAFF. The DNA of the CDR3 is TGTGCCAGCAGCCAACCAGACAGGGGGCGGACTGAAGCTTTCTTT.

V is TRBV11-3 and J is TRBJ2-3; 7 nucleotides align to TRBD1. From germline, CDR1 is SGHNT and CDR2 YENEEA. This CDR3 has 16 residues. With 5 bases clipped from V and 1 base from J, the junction kept 9 bases outside the gene matches. In nucleotides, the CDR3 is TGTGCCAGCAGCACACGGACAGGCACAGGCACAGATACGCAGTATTTT. It is translated as CASSTRTGTGTDTQYF.

The J gene is TRBJ1-1, the V gene TRBV29-1; weak D call: TRBD1 (6 bases). CDR3 size: 13 residues. Germline V gene sequence: CDR1 SQVTM, CDR2 ANQGSEA. V lost 4 bases and J 4 bases, leaving 13 bases between the germline ends. The CDR3 sequence: CSVASRGGTEAFF. CDR3 in DNA: TGCAGCGTTGCATCCAGGGGTGGCACTGAAGCTTTCTTT.

This chain uses TRBV29-1 with TRBJ2-2, with 9 bases lining up with TRBD1. The CDR3 consists of 15 residues. V lost 5 bases to trimming and J lost 6 bases; unmatched junction nucleotides: 10. Germline V gene sequence: CDR1 SQVTM, CDR2 ANQGSEA. In DNA form, the CDR3 reads TGCAGCGTTAATTACCGGGACAGGGCATCCGGGGAGCTGTTTTTT. Amino acids: CSVNYRDRASGELFF.

The V and J genes are TRBV19 and TRBJ1-2; no clear D. CDR1 LNHDA and CDR2 SQIVND come from the germline V gene (reference sequence). V lost 7 bases to trimming and J lost 6 bases, with 24 bases between them. The CDR3 contains 16 residues. The chain's CDR3 is CASKWAGGGRIDGYTF. The CDR3 nucleotides are TGTGCCAGTAAATGGGCCGGCGGAGGACGGATTGATGGCTACACCTTC. The variable domain in full, completed from reference TRBV19 and TRBJ1-2, reads DGGITQSPKYLFRKEGQNVTLSCEQNLNHDAMYWYRQDPGQGLRLIYYSQIVNDFQKGDIAEGYSVSREKKESFPLTVTSAQKNPTAFYLCASKWAGGGRIDGYTFGSGTRLTVV.